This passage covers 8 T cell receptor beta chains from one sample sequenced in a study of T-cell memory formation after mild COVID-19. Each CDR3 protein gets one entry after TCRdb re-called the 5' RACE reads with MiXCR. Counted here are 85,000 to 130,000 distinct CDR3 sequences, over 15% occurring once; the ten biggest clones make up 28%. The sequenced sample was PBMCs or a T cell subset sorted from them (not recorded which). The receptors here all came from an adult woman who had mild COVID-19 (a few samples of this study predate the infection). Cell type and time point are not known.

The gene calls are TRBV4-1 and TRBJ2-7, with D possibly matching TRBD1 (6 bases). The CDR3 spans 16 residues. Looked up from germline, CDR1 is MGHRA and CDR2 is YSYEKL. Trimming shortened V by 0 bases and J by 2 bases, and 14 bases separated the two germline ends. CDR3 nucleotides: TGCGCCAGCAGCCAAGACAGGGGCCTTGGCGCCTACGAGCAGTACTTC. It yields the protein CASSQDRGLGAYEQYF.

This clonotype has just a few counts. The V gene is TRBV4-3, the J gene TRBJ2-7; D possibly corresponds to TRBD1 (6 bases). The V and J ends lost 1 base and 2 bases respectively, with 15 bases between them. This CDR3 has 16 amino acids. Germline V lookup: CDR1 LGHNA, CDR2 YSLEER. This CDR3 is CASSQGNRAATYEQYF. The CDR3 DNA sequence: TGCGCCAGCAGCCAAGGGAACAGGGCAGCTACCTACGAGCAGTACTTC.

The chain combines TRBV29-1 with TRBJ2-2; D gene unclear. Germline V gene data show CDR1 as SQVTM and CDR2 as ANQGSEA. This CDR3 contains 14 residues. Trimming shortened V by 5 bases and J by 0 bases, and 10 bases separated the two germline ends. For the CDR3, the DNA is TGCAGCGTTCAAAGGACCACGAACACCGGGGAGCTGTTTTTT. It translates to CSVQRTTNTGELFF.

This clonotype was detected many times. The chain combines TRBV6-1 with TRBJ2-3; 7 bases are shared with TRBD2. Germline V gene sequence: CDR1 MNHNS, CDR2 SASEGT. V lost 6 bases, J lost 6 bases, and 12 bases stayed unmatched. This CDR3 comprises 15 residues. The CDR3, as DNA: TGTGCCAGCAGGGATACTAGCGCCTTTGGGGATACGCAGTATTTT. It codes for CASRDTSAFGDTQYF.

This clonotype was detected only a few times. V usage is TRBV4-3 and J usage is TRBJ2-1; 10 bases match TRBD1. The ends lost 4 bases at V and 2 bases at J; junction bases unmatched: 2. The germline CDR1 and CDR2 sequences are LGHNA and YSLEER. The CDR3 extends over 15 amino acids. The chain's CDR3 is CASSRDRGPYNEQFF. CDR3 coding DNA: TGCGCCAGCAGCCGTGACAGGGGGCCCTACAATGAGCAGTTCTTC.

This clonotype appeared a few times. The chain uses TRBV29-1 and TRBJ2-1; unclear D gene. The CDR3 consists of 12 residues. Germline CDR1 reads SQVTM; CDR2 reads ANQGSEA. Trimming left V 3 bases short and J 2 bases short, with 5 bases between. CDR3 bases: TGCAGCGTTGAGATAACCTACAATGAGCAGTTCTTC. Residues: CSVEITYNEQFF.

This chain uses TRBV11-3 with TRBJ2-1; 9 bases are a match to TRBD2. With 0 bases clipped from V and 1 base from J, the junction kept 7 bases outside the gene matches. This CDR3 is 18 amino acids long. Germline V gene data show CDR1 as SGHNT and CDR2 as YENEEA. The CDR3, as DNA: TGTGCCAGCAGCTTAGACGCGGGACTAGCTCCATCCTACAATGAGCAGTTCTTC. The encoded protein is CASSLDAGLAPSYNEQFF.

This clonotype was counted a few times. CDR3 bases: TGTGCCAGCAGCCAAGATAGTTCCCCCAGCGGGGGGGCCGGGGCCCAGTACTTC. Amino acid sequence: CASSQDSSPSGGAGAQYF. J is TRBJ2-5 and V is TRBV4-2; TRBD2 agrees at 10 bases. This CDR3 spans 18 amino acids. The J segment lost 9 bases and the V segment lost 0 bases, leaving 16 bases of the junction unmatched. Per the germline V gene, CDR1 is LGHNA and CDR2 is YNFKEQ.